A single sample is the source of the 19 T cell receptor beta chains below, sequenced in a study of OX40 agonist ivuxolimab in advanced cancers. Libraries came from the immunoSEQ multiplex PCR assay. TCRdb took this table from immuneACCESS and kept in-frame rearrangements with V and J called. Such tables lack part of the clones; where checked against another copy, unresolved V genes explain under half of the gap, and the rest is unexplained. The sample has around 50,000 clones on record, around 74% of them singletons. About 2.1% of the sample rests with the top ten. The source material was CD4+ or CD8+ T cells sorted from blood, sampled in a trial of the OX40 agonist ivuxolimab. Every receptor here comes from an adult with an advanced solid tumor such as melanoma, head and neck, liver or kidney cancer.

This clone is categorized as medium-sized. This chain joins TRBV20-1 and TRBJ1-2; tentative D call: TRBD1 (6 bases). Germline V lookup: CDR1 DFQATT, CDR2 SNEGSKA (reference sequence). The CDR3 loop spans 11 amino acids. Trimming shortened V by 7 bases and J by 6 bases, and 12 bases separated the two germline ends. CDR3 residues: CSVQGPNGYTF. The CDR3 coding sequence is TGCAGTGTTCAGGGGCCCAATGGCTACACCTTC.

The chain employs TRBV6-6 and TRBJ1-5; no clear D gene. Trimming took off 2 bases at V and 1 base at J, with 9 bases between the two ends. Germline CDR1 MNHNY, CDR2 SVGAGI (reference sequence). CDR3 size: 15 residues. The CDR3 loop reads CASSYVYGSNQPQHF. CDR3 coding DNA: TGTGCCAGCAGTTACGTCTATGGCAGCAATCAGCCCCAGCATTTT.

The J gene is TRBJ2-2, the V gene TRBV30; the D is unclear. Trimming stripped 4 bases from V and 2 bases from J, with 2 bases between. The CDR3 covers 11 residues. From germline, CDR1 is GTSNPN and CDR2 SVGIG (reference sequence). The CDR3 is CAWTNTGELFF. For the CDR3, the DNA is TGTGCCTGGACCAACACCGGGGAGCTGTTTTTT.

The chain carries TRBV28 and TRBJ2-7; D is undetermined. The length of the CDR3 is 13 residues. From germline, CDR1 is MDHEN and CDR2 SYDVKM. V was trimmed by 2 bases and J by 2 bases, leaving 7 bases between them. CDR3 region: CASSLRWTYEQYF. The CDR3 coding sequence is TGTGCCAGCAGTTTAAGGTGGACCTACGAGCAGTACTTC.

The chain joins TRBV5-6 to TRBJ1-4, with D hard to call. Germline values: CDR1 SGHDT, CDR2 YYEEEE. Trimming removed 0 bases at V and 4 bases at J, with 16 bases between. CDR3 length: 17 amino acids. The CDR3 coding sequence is TGTGCCAGCAGCTTGGAAACCGGAAGCTACCTTAATGAAAAACTGTTTTTT. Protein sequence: CASSLETGSYLNEKLFF.

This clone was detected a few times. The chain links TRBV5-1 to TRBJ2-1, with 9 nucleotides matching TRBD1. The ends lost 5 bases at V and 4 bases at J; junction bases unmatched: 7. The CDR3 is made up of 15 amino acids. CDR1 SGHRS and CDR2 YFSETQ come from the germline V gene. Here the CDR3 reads CASSKGTGNYNEQFF. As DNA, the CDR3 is TGCGCCAGCAGTAAAGGGACAGGGAATTACAATGAGCAGTTCTTC.

The CDR3 nucleotides read TGTGCCAGCAGTGAAGGTACGGGGATACGGCAGTACTTC. Translating it yields CASSEGTGIRQYF. This chain joins TRBV2 and TRBJ2-7; D perhaps matches TRBD2 (5 bases). This CDR3 region has 13 residues. Trimming took off 1 base at V and 9 bases at J, with 13 bases between the two ends. Looked up from germline, CDR1 is SNHLY and CDR2 is FYNNEI.

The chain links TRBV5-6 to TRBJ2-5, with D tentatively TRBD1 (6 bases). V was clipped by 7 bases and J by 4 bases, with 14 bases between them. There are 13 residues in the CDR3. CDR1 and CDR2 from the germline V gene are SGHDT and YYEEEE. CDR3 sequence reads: CASRRGNGETQYF. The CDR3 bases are TGTGCCAGCCGCAGGGGTAATGGAGAGACCCAGTACTTC.

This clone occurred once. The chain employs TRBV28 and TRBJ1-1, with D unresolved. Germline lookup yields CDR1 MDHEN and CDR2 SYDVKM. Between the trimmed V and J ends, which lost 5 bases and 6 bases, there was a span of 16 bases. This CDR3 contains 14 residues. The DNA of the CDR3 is TGTGCCAGCAGTGCTCTGGCGGGAAGGTCTGAAGCTTTCTTT. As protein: CASSALAGRSEAFF.

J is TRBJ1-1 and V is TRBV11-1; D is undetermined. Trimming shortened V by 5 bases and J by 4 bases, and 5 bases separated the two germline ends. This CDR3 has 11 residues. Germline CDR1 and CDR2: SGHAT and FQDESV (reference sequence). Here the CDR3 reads CASSLGTEAFF. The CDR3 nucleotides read TGTGCCAGCAGCCTTGGCACTGAAGCTTTCTTT.

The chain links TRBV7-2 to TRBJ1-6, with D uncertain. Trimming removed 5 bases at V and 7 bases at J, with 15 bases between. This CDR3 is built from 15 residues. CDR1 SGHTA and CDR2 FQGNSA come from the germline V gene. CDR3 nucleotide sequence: TGTGCCAGCAGCCATAATACAGCTGGCAATTCACCCCTCCACTTT. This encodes CASSHNTAGNSPLHF.

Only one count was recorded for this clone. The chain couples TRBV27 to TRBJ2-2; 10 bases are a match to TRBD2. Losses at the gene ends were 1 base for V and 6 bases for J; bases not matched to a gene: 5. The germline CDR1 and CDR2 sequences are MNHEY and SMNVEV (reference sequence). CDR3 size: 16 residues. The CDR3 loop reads CASSLLASGSAGELFF. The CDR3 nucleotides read TGTGCCAGCAGTTTATTGGCTAGCGGGAGCGCCGGGGAGCTGTTTTTT.

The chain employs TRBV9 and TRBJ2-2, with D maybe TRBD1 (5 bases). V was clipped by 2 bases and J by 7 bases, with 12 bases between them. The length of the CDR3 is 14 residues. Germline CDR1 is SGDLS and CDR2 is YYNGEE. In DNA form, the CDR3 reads TGTGCCAGCAGCGTGGTAGGGGCCGGCGGGGAGCTGTTTTTT. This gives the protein CASSVVGAGGELFF. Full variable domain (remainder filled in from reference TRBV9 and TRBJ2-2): DSGVTQTPKHLITATGQRVTLRCSPRSGDLSVYWYQQSLDQGLQFLIQYYNGEERAKGNILERFSAQQFPDLHSELNLSSLELGDSALYFCASSVVGAGGELFFGEGSRLTVL.

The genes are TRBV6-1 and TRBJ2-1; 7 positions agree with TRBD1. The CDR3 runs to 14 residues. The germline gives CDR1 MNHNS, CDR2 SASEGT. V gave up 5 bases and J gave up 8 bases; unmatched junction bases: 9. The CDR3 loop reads CASSMTGRGDEQFF. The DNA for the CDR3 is TGTGCCAGCAGTATGACAGGGAGAGGGGATGAGCAGTTCTTC.

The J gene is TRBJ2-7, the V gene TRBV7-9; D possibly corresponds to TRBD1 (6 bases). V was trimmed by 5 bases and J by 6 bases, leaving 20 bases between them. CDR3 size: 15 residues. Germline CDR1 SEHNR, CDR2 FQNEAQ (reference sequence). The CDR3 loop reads CASSDTGSPLTEQYF. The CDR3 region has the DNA TGTGCCAGCAGCGATACAGGGTCCCCCTTGACCGAGCAGTACTTC.

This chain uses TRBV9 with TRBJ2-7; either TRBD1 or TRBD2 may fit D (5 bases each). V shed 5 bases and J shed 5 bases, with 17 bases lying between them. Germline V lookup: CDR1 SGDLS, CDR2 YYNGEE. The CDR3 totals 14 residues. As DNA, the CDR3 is TGTGCCAGCAGTCCCGGGGCCTGGGAAAACGAGCAGTACTTC. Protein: CASSPGAWENEQYF.

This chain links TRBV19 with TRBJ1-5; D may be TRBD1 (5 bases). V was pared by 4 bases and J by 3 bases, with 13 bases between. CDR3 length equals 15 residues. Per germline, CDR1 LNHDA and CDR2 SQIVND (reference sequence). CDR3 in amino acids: CASSKTTAINQPQHF. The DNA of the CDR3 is TGTGCCAGTAGTAAGACGACAGCCATCAATCAGCCCCAGCATTTT.

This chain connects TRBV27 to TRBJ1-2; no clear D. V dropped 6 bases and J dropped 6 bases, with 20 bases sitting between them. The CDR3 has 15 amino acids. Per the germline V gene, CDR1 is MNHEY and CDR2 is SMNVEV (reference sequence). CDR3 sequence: CASSNFAGRLDGYTF. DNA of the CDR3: TGTGCCAGCAGCAATTTTGCGGGGAGGCTGGATGGCTACACCTTC.

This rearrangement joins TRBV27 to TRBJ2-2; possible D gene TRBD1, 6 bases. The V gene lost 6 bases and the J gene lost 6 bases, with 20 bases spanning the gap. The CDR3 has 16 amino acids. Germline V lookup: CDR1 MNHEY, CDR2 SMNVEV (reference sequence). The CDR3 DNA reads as TGTGCCAGCAGCCTGGGGGCACAGAGGATATCCGGGGAGCTGTTTTTT. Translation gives CASSLGAQRISGELFF.